A single T cell receptor beta chain is shown here with its context. The antigen is unknown. These data come from a study of T-cell reconstitution after alpha-beta-depleted transplantation in children. Study-level results: There were reportedly several hundred expanded graft clones from which alpha-beta T cells came about two months after transplant. T-cell numbers and diversity one year post-transplant derived largely from freshly generated T cells. Some patients showed high day-60 TCRbeta diversity, which derived from surviving recipient T cells and thymic progenitors.

The library targeted TCRbeta and was prepared with unique molecular identifiers. TCRdb ran MiXCR on the PCR reads and lists one entry per CDR3 protein. The data hold 280,000 or so distinct CDR3 sequences, with roughly 11% observed a single time. After removal of 6 bases from V and 0 bases from J, the junction contained 7 bases not matched to a gene. Germline V gene sequence: CDR1 SGHAT, CDR2 FQNNGV. The CDR3 contains 19 residues. The sequence was collected from a male patient between 2 and 15 years old who had a stem cell transplant for chronic granulomatous disease, so the T cells may come from the graft donor. The sample consisted of peripheral blood, taken 180 days after TCRalphabeta/CD19-depleted stem cell transplant. The chain uses TRBV11-2 and TRBJ2-6; TRBD2 matches 14 bases. The chain's CDR3 is CASSLRLAGGDSGANVLTF. Written as DNA, the CDR3 is TGTGCCAGCAGTTTACGACTAGCGGGAGGGGACTCTGGGGCCAACGTCCTGACTTTC. Drawing the rest from reference TRBV11-2 and TRBJ2-6, the complete variable domain is EAGVAQSPRYKIIEKRQSVAFWCNPISGHATLYWYQQILGQGPKLLIQFQNNGVVDDSQLPKDRFSAERLKGVDSTLKIQPAKLEDSAVYLCASSLRLAGGDSGANVLTFGAGSRLTVL.